This T cell receptor (delta chain) was obtained from a study of Vδ1+ human thymocytes. Points from the study as a whole: Thymic TRG and TRD repertoires appeared highly polyclonal, with Gaussian CDR3 length distributions. Unlike peripheral blood Vdelta1+ controls, thymic delta-chain sequences included 20% to 25% Vdelta2 and few Vdelta3. Bulk data may be misread because of unexpected Vdelta2 sequences. TRG sequences recurred across donors, whereas TRD sequences stayed essentially private.

The CDR3 length is 24 residues. The trim removed 4 bases at V and 0 bases at J, leaving 26 bases unmatched. CDR1 and CDR2 (germline): NSMFDY, ISSIKDK. This clone is medium-sized within its sample. The antigen remains unidentified. RNA was extracted from the cells and then reverse transcribed. CDR3 amplicons came from multiplex PCR with pooled V-gene forward and constant-region reverse primers. TCRdb applied CATT to the multiplex PCR reads for clone calling. The sample lists more than 25,000 delta-chain clones, roughly 6.7% occurring once. Sequenced input: Vdelta1+ gamma-delta thymocytes from the thymus. The subset: FACS-sorted CD3+ TCRalphabeta- TCRVdelta1+ TCRVdelta2- thymocytes. This clonotype was sampled from a girl under three years old who had congenital heart surgery. This chain links TRAV29/DV5 with TRDJ3; 9 nucleotides align to TRDD3. This chain's CDR3 is CAARGLPSKYWGTRFSWDTRQMFF. CDR3 nucleotides: TGTGCAGCACGGGGCCTTCCCTCTAAGTACTGGGGGACCCGATTCTCCTGGGACACCCGACAGATGTTTTTC.